Each of the 21 T cell receptor beta chains below was sequenced from the same sample in a study of T-cell reconstitution after alpha-beta-depleted transplantation in children (dated by TCRdb to 2015 to 2016). Receptor libraries were prepared by PCR. This sample was sequenced with an Illumina HiSeq 2500. TCR library preparation used molecular barcoding, with unique molecular identifiers applied to normalize quantification of the TCRbeta repertoire. TCRdb reprocessed the public reads (quality trimming at Q25 with fastp, clone calling with MiXCR) and kept in-frame beta chains. Every entry covers one CDR3 protein and lists the most common genes and DNA from its rows. The sample profile shows roughly 590,000 distinct CDR3 sequences; approximately 15% of them were found once. 1.1% of the sample lies in the top ten. The specimen was PBMCs from the stem cell graft donor, collected from the stem cell graft. Receptor source: a human donor who donated a stem cell graft to a child with acute myeloid leukemia.

This clonotype has only a few counts. This rearrangement joins TRBV20-1 to TRBJ2-5; 11 bases map to TRBD2. Germline lookup yields CDR1 DFQATT and CDR2 SNEGSKA (reference sequence). V shed 3 bases and J 5 bases; nucleotides not matched to a gene: 5. There are 14 residues in the CDR3. The DNA of the CDR3 is TGCAGTGCTAGCCTAGCGGGGGGAATGGAGACCCAGTACTTC. This encodes CSASLAGGMETQYF.

The CDR3 here is CASSLGVPGGNYGYTF. The CDR3 DNA follows: TGTGCCAGCAGTTTAGGGGTTCCGGGAGGGAACTATGGCTACACCTTC. The chain combines TRBV12-3 or TRBV12-4 with TRBJ1-2; D unresolved. Trimming removed 1 base from V and 2 bases from J, with 14 bases in between. This CDR3 is built from 16 residues.

This clonotype has only a few counts. This chain connects TRBV5-6 to TRBJ2-3; 13 positions match TRBD2. The CDR3 has 16 amino acids. Germline CDR1 reads SGHDT; CDR2 reads YYEEEE. Trimming removed 2 bases from V and 3 bases from J; junction bases left unmatched: 3. CDR3 bases: TGTGCCAGCAGCTTCCTGACTAGCGGGGGGACAGATACGCAGTATTTT. Residues: CASSFLTSGGTDTQYF.

This clonotype was seen a handful of times. The gene calls are TRBV4-3 and TRBJ1-2, with 7 bases matching TRBD1. Per the germline V gene, CDR1 is LGHNA and CDR2 is YSLEER. This CDR3 region has 15 residues. The trim removed 3 bases at V and 3 bases at J, leaving 7 bases unmatched. CDR3 DNA: TGCGCCAGCAGCCAGGTGACAGGGATTCACTATGGCTACACCTTC. This encodes CASSQVTGIHYGYTF.

This clonotype has a count of ten or more. This chain connects TRBV20-1 to TRBJ1-2; D uncertain. The ends were cut back, 6 bases at V and 7 bases at J, with 15 bases in the middle. The germline V gene has CDR1 DFQATT and CDR2 SNEGSKA (reference sequence). This CDR3 contains 12 residues. The CDR3 loop reads CSAKMIPAGYTF. In DNA, the CDR3 is TGCAGTGCAAAAATGATCCCCGCTGGCTACACCTTC.

This clonotype was counted only a few times. The rearrangement joins TRBV12-3 or TRBV12-4 to TRBJ2-5; TRBD1 matches 9 bases. CDR3 length equals 17 residues. Unmatched junction bases numbered 11, after V lost 4 bases and J lost 2 bases. As DNA, the CDR3 is TGTGCCAGCAGTTGGACAGGGGCGAGGTTAAGGCAAGAGACCCAGTACTTC. It is translated as CASSWTGARLRQETQYF.

This clonotype has just a few counts. The chain has TRBV29-1 and TRBJ2-5, with D unresolved. This CDR3 contains 13 residues. The germline gives CDR1 SQVTM, CDR2 ANQGSEA. Trimming left V 8 bases short and J 0 bases short, with 13 bases between. In nucleotides, the CDR3 is TGCAGCATACTCGACACCTACCAAGAGACCCAGTACTTC. Translation gives CSILDTYQETQYF. The whole variable domain, remainder taken from reference TRBV29-1 and TRBJ2-5, is SAVISQKPSRDICQRGTSLTIQCQVDSQVTMMFWYRQQPGQSLTLIATANQGSEATYESGFVIDKFPISRPNLTFSTLTVSNMSPEDSSIYLCSILDTYQETQYFGPGTRLLVL.

This clonotype appeared many times. This sequence joins TRBV6-5 and TRBJ2-3; 9 bases line up with TRBD2. The CDR3 extends over 17 amino acids. The V segment lost 2 bases and the J segment 2 bases; nucleotides outside the gene matches: 8. The V gene's germline CDR1 is MNHEY and CDR2 SVGAGI. The CDR3 DNA reads TGTGCCAGCAGTTACAGCCCAGCGGGGGGAATCACAGATACGCAGTATTTT. Its translation: CASSYSPAGGITDTQYF.

This clonotype occurred many times. The V and J genes are TRBV13 and TRBJ1-6; 7 positions match TRBD1. V trimming: 4 bases; J trimming: 7 bases; junction bases outside the gene matches: 4. This CDR3 is built from 14 residues. Germline loops: CDR1 PRHDT, CDR2 FYEKMQ (reference sequence). The CDR3 protein is CASSSPGQNSPLHF. The CDR3 DNA is TGTGCCAGCAGCTCACCGGGACAGAATTCACCCCTCCACTTT.

A note on this clonotype: This may arise from a read error, as a much more abundant clone is one base away. The rearrangement uses TRBV6-2 or TRBV6-3 and TRBJ1-2, with a weak D call TRBD1 (5 bases). Per germline, CDR1 MNHEY and CDR2 SVGEGT. The CDR3 totals 14 residues. The DNA of the CDR3 is TGTGCCGGCAGTTACAGGCGGGATACCTATGGCTACACCTTC. Its protein product is CAGSYRRDTYGYTF.

This clonotype was counted ten times or more. The chain is built from TRBV20-1 and TRBJ2-3; no reliable D call. V was pared by 3 bases and J by 5 bases, with 6 bases between. The CDR3 totals 11 residues. CDR1 is DFQATT and CDR2 is SNEGSKA in the germline V gene (reference sequence). The CDR3 region has the DNA TGCAGTGCTAGTCCCGAAGATACGCAGTATTTT. Protein sequence: CSASPEDTQYF.

This chain connects TRBV6-2 or TRBV6-3 to TRBJ1-2; 9 bases map to TRBD1. V dropped 5 bases and J dropped 8; count of bases not matched to a gene: 9. Germline V gene lookup returns CDR1 MNHEY and CDR2 SVGEGT. The CDR3 spans 14 residues. CDR3 bases: TGTGCCAGCAGTACCGGGACAGGGATGAAAGGCTACACCTTC. This translates into CASSTGTGMKGYTF.

This clonotype came up many times. This CDR3 reads CASSVVLAGGYNEQFF. CDR3 bases: TGTGCCAGCAGCGTAGTCTTAGCGGGGGGCTACAATGAGCAGTTCTTC. The chain combines TRBV9 with TRBJ2-1, with TRBD2 matching 10 bases. Germline values: CDR1 SGDLS, CDR2 YYNGEE. The V segment lost 0 bases and the J segment 3 bases; nucleotides outside the gene matches: 3. The CDR3 covers 16 residues.

In its sample, this clonotype was seen many times. This rearrangement joins TRBV7-2 to TRBJ2-1; no clear D gene. V lost 7 bases to trimming and J lost 0 bases, with 13 bases between them. The CDR3 totals 15 residues. Per the germline V gene, CDR1 is SGHTA and CDR2 is FQGNSA. CDR3 in DNA: TGTGCCAGCAACCAACGGCGTAGCTCCTACAATGAGCAGTTCTTC. It specifies CASNQRRSSYNEQFF. The entire variable domain, with the rest obtained from reference TRBV7-2 and TRBJ2-1, is as follows: GAGVSQSPSNKVTEKGKDVELRCDPISGHTALYWYRQSLGQGLEFLIYFQGNSAPDKSGLPSDRFSAERTGGSVSTLTIQRTQQEDSAVYLCASNQRRSSYNEQFFGPGTRLTVL.

This clonotype was observed many times. The CDR3 sequence: CSARASTGNYGYTF. The CDR3 DNA follows: TGCAGTGCTAGAGCGTCGACGGGCAACTATGGCTACACCTTC. The chain has TRBV20-1 and TRBJ1-2; D remains ambiguous. Germline V gene data show CDR1 as DFQATT and CDR2 as SNEGSKA (reference sequence). The CDR3 runs 14 residues. Trimming removed 1 base from V and 2 bases from J, with 11 bases in between.

This clonotype has at least ten counts. The chain employs TRBV12-3 or TRBV12-4 and TRBJ1-2, with 7 bases that match TRBD1. Unmatched junction bases numbered 2, after V lost 4 bases and J lost 6 bases. The CDR3 runs to 12 residues. The CDR3 sequence is CASSYTGDGYTF. The DNA of the CDR3 is TGTGCCAGCAGTTATACAGGGGATGGCTACACCTTC.

This clonotype was seen a handful of times. The chain couples TRBV5-5 to TRBJ2-1, with a possible D match to TRBD1 (6 bases). There are 14 residues in the CDR3. V was pared by 3 bases and J by 7 bases, with 14 bases between. The germline CDR1 and CDR2 sequences are SGHKS and YYEKEE (reference sequence). This CDR3 reads CASSSPDRSNEQFF. The CDR3 DNA reads TGTGCCAGCAGCTCGCCCGACAGGTCTAATGAGCAGTTCTTC.

This clonotype was picked up many times. The chain combines TRBV29-1 with TRBJ1-2; D uncertain. CDR3 size: 11 residues. The germline V and J ends were trimmed by 4 bases and 4 bases, with 7 bases remaining between them. Looked up from germline, CDR1 is SQVTM and CDR2 is ANQGSEA. The CDR3: CSVGTIYGYTF. CDR3 sequence (DNA): TGCAGCGTTGGTACAATCTATGGCTACACCTTC.

The chain employs TRBV18 and TRBJ2-7; TRBD1 is a possible D gene (5 bases). The CDR3 runs to 16 residues. From germline, CDR1 is KGHSH and CDR2 LQKENI. Trimming removed 2 bases at V and 3 bases at J, with 17 bases between. The DNA for the CDR3 is TGTGCCAGCTCACCAAGTCAGGGCACCACCGACTACGAGCAGTACTTC. It codes for CASSPSQGTTDYEQYF.

This clonotype was detected many times. This CDR3 reads CASSFTPSYEQYV. CDR3 coding DNA: TGCGCCAGCAGCTTCACGCCCTCCTACGAGCAGTACGTC. V usage is TRBV5-1 and J usage is TRBJ2-7; D unclear. Trimming left V 2 bases short and J 0 bases short, with 6 bases between. Germline-derived CDR1 and CDR2 are SGHRS and YFSETQ. There are 13 residues in the CDR3.

This clonotype is a singleton in its sample. The chain uses TRBV5-6 and TRBJ2-3, with D uncertain. CDR1 SGHDT and CDR2 YYEEEE come from the germline V gene. V was cut by 0 bases and J by 11 bases, with 16 bases left in between. The CDR3 sequence is 14 residues long. The CDR3 DNA reads as TGTGCCAGCAGCTTGGGGCTCGCGGATTCTGAGCAGTATTTT. This codes for CASSLGLADSEQYF.